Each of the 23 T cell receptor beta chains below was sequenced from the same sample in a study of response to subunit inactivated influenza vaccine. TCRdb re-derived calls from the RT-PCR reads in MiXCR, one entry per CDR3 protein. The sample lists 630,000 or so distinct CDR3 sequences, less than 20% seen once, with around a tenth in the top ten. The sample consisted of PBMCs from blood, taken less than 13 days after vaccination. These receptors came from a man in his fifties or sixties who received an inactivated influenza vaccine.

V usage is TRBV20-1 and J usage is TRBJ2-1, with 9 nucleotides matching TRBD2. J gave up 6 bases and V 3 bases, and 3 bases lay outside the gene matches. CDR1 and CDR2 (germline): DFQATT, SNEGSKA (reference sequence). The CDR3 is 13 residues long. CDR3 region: CSARNSGSNEQFF. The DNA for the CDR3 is TGCAGTGCTAGGAATAGCGGGAGCAATGAGCAGTTCTTC.

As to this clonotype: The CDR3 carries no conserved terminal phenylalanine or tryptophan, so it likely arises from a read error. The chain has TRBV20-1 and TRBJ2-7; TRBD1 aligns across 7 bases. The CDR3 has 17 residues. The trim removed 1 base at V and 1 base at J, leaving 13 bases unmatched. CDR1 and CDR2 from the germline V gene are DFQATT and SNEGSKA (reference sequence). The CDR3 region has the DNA TGCAGTGCTAGAGTCGTAGGGCAGGGGGATTCATCCTACGAGCAGTACCTC. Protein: CSARVVGQGDSSYEQYL.

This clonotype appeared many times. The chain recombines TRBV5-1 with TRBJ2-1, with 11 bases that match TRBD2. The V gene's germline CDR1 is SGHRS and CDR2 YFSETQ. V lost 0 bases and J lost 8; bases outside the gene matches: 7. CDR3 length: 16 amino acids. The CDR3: CASSLATSGSIYEQFF. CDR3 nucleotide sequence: TGCGCCAGCAGCTTGGCTACTAGCGGGAGTATCTATGAGCAGTTCTTC.

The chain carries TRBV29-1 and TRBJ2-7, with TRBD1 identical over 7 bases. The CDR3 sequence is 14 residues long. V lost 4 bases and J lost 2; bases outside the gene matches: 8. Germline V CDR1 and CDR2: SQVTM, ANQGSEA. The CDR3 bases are TGCAGCGTTGGTTTGCCGGGACAGACCTACGAGCAGTACTTC. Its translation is CSVGLPGQTYEQYF.

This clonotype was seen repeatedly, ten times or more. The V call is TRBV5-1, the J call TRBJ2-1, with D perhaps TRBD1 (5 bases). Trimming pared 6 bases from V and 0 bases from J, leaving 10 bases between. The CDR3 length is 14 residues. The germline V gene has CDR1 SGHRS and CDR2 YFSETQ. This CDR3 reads CASMRDSSYNEQFF. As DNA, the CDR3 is TGCGCCAGCATGCGAGACAGCTCCTACAATGAGCAGTTCTTC.

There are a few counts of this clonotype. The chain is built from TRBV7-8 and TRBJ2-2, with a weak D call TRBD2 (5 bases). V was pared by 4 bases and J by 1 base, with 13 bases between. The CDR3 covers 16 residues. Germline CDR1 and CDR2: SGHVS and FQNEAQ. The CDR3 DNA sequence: TGTGCCAGCAGCTCCCTTGGACTGGGGAACACCGGGGAGCTGTTTTTT. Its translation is CASSSLGLGNTGELFF.

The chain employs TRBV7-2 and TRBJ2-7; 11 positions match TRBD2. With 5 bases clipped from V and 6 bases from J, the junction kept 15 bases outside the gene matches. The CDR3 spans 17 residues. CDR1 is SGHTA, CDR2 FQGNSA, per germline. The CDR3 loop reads CASSRTPTSGRSSEQYF. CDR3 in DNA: TGTGCCAGCAGCCGAACGCCAACTAGCGGGAGATCTAGCGAGCAGTACTTC.

The CDR3 DNA sequence: TGTGCCAGCAGTCGGGCAGCTAACACCGGGGAGCTGTTTTTT. Its protein product is CASSRAANTGELFF. This chain uses TRBV28 with TRBJ2-2; D gene ambiguous. With 5 bases removed from V and 2 bases from J, the gap between germline ends came to 9 bases. CDR1 is MDHEN and CDR2 is SYDVKM in the germline V gene. The CDR3 spans 14 residues. Using reference TRBV28 and TRBJ2-2 for the parts outside the CDR3, the full variable domain is DVKVTQSSRYLVKRTGEKVFLECVQDMDHENMFWYRQDPGLGLRLIYFSYDVKMKEKGDIPEGYSVSREKKERFSLILESASTNQTSMYLCASSRAANTGELFFGEGSRLTVL.

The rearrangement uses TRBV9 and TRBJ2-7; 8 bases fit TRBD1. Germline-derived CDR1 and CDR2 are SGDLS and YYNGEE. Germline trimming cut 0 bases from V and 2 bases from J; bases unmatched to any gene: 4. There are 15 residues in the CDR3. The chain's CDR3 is CASSVGAGGAYEQYF. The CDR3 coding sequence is TGTGCCAGCAGCGTAGGTGCAGGGGGCGCCTACGAGCAGTACTTC.

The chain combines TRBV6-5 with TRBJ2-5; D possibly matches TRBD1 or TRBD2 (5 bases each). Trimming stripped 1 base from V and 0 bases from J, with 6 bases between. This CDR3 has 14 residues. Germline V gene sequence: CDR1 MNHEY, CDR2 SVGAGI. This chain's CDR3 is CASSYWGHQETQYF. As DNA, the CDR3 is TGTGCCAGCAGTTACTGGGGACACCAAGAGACCCAGTACTTC.

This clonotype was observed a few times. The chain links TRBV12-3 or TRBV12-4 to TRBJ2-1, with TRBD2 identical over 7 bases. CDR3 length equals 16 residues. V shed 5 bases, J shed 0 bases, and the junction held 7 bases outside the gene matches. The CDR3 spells CASSPTSGVSYNEQFF. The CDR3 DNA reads TGTGCCAGCAGTCCTACGAGCGGGGTCTCCTACAATGAGCAGTTCTTC.

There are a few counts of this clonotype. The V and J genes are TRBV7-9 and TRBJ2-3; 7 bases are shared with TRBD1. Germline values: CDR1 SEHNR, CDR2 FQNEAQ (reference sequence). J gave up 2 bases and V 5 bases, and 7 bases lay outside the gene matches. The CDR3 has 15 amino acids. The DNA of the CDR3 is TGTGCCAGCAGCCAACCAGGACAGGACACAGATACGCAGTATTTT. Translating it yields CASSQPGQDTDTQYF.

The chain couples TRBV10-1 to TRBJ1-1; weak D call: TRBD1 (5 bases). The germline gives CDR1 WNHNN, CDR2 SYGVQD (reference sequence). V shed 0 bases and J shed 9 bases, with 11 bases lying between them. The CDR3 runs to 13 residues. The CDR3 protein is CASSESGREKAFF. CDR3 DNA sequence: TGCGCCAGCAGTGAGTCGGGACGGGAGAAAGCTTTCTTT.

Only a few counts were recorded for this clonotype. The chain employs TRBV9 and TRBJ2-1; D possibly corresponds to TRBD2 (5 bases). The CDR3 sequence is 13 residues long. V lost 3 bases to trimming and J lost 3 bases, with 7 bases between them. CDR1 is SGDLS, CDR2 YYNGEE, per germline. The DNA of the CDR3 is TGTGCCAGCAGCGCTAGCTACTACAATGAGCAGTTCTTC. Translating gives CASSASYYNEQFF.

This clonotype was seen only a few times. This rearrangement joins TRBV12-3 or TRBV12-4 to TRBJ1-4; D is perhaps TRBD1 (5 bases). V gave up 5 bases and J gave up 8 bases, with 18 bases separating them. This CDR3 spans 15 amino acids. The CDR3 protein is CASSPPPGGTEKLFF. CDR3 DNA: TGTGCCAGCAGTCCCCCGCCCGGGGGGACGGAAAAACTGTTTTTT.

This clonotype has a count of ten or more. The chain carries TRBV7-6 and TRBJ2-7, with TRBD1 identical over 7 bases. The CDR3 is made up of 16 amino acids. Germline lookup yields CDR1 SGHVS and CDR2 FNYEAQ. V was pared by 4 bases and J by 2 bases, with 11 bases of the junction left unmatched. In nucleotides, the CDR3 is TGTGCCAGCAGCTCATTTGCGACCGGGACAGCCTACGAGCAGTACTTC. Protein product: CASSSFATGTAYEQYF.

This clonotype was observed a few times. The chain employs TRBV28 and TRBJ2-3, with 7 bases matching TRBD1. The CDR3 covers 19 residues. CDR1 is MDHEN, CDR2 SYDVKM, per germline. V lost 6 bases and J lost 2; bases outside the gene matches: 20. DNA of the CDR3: TGTGCCAGCAGCCTCAACCTCGGGAACGGGACAGAGGACACAGATACGCAGTATTTT. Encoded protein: CASSLNLGNGTEDTDTQYF.

The CDR3 bases are TGTGCCATCAGCCTAGCGGGAGGCTCCTACGAGCAGTACTTC. It codes for CAISLAGGSYEQYF. The chain uses TRBV10-3 and TRBJ2-7; 11 bases map to TRBD2. V shed 6 bases, J shed 0 bases, and the junction held 1 base outside the gene matches. Looked up from germline, CDR1 is ENHRY and CDR2 is SYGVKD. CDR3 length equals 14 residues.

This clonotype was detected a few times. The CDR3 loop is CASSSMDGRGWGYTF. In DNA, the CDR3 is TGTGCCAGCAGCTCGATGGACGGCCGAGGATGGGGCTACACCTTC. V is TRBV5-6 and J is TRBJ1-2; no clear D. This CDR3 region has 15 residues. Germline CDR1 SGHDT, CDR2 YYEEEE. V lost 3 bases and J lost 8, with 20 bases in between.

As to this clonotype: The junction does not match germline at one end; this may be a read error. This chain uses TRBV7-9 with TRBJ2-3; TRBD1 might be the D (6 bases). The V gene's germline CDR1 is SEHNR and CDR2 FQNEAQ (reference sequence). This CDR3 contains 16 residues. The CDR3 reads CASSVDRSLTTDSQYF. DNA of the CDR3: TGTGCCAGCAGCGTAGACAGGTCCCTAACCACAGATTCGCAGTATTTT.

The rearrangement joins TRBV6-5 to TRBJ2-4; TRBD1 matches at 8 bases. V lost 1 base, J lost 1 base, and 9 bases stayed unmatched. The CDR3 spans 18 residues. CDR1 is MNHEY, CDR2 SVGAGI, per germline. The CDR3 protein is CASSYLFGQGCAKNIQYF. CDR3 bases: TGTGCCAGCAGTTACTTATTCGGACAGGGTTGTGCCAAAAACATTCAGTACTTC.

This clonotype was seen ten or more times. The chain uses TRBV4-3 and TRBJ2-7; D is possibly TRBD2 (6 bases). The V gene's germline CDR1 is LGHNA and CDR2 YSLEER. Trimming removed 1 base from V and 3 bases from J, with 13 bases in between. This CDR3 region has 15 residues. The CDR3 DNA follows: TGCGCCAGCAGCCAAGTGGGAGCGGAGGGCTACGAGCAGTACTTC. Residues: CASSQVGAEGYEQYF.

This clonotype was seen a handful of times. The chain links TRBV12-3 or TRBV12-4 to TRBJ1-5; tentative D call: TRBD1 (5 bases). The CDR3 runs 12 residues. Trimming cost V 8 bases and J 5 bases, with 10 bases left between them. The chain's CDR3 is CASGEGDQPQHF. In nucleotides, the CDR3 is TGTGCCAGCGGAGAAGGGGATCAGCCCCAGCATTTT.